This T cell receptor beta chain was identified during a study of tumor-infiltrating lymphocytes in oesophageal squamous cell carcinoma. TCRdb used MiXCR to reprocess the PCR reads, holding one entry per CDR3 protein. The sample records over 20,000 distinct CDR3 sequences, approximately 38% being singletons. The clonotype was recovered from a male donor with esophageal squamous cell carcinoma. The sequenced sample was esophageal tumor tissue.

CDR3 sequence: CASSLAQGGTDTQYF. The CDR3 nucleotides read TGTGCCAGCAGCTTAGCGCAGGGCGGCACAGATACGCAGTATTTT. This rearrangement joins TRBV11-2 to TRBJ2-3; possibly TRBD1 for D (5 bases). Between the trimmed V and J ends, which lost 1 base and 1 base, there was a span of 9 bases. Germline V gene data show CDR1 as SGHAT and CDR2 as FQNNGV. The CDR3 extends over 15 amino acids.